The entry below describes one T cell receptor (beta chain). The antigen is undetermined. This sample was included in a study of T cell responses to AZD1222 COVID-19 vaccine. Notes on the study in general: Possibly, clonal diversity was underestimated; donors were largely white British and included more females.

Assay used: immunoSEQ multiplex PCR; TCRdb lists only in-frame clones, some missing. The repertoire holds about 270,000 clones, approximately 94% seen once, with about 0.5% in the top ten. The CDR3 runs 16 residues. V was trimmed by 4 bases and J by 4 bases, leaving 19 bases between them. Germline lookup yields CDR1 SQVTM and CDR2 ANQGSEA. Sequenced material: peripheral blood, taken 28 days after the second AZD1222 dose. The receptor was derived from an adult who received the AZD1222 COVID-19 vaccine. The chain joins TRBV29-1 to TRBJ2-2; D is uncertain. The CDR3 bases are TGCAGCGTTGGGTACAGTTGGGCGCGAGGCACCGGGGAGCTGTTTTTT. Translation: CSVGYSWARGTGELFF.